This T cell receptor (beta chain) was sequenced during a study of cytomegalovirus exposure and HLA in healthy donors. V lost 11 bases and J lost 3, with 11 bases in between. Germline CDR1 and CDR2: ENHRY and SYGVKD. The CDR3 loop spans 12 amino acids. The PCR ran on 60 Vbeta and 13 Jbeta primers. The protocol was immunoSEQ multiplex PCR, while the TCRdb copy is restricted to in-frame clones and leaves out a portion. The sample lists fewer than 200,000 clones; around 75% were seen once. Material: PBMCs. This TCR came from a male donor in good health and CMV-seronegative. The chain couples TRBV10-3 to TRBJ1-5; D might be TRBD1 (6 bases). In nucleotides, the CDR3 is TGTGCCGCCAGGGGAGACAATCAGCCCCAGCATTTT. It specifies CAARGDNQPQHF.